The next 21 T cell receptor beta chains were all read from a single sample in a study of Ad26.COV2.S vaccination and SARS-CoV-2 variants. Clones were sequenced by immunoSEQ multiplex PCR, and TCRdb holds only the in-frame ones, with some missing. The table has about 390,000 clones, approximately 90% seen once. Treatment given: 15 to 20 received Ad26.COV2.S at low or high dose, single or two shots; roughly five received placebo; per-sample allocation not given. Vaccine and placebo recipients were sampled on day 63 after the first injection. Here the sequenced sample was peripheral blood, taken in a trial of Ad26.COV2.S vaccine versus placebo. All receptors derive from a person between 18 and 65 years old who received the Ad26.COV2.S COVID-19 vaccine or a placebo.

The chain combines TRBV5-1 with TRBJ1-4; 7 bases are a match to TRBD1. This CDR3 comprises 14 residues. The junction had 7 bases not matched to a gene; V was cut back by 3 bases and J by 8 bases. From germline, CDR1 is SGHRS and CDR2 YFSETQ. For the CDR3, the DNA is TGCGCCAGCAGCTCCGGGACAGATAACGAAAAACTGTTTTTT. As protein: CASSSGTDNEKLFF.

This sequence joins TRBV6-2 or TRBV6-3 and TRBJ1-3; unclear D gene. V lost 2 bases and J 0 bases, leaving 2 bases between the germline ends. The germline CDR1 and CDR2 sequences are MNHEY and SVGEGT. The CDR3 is 13 amino acids. DNA for the CDR3: TGTGCCAGCAGTTACGCCTCTGGAAACACCATATATTTT. Encoded protein: CASSYASGNTIYF.

The V gene is TRBV6-5, the J gene TRBJ1-5; 7 bases map to TRBD1. The CDR3 extends over 15 amino acids. CDR1 and CDR2 from the germline V gene are MNHEY and SVGAGI. The junction had 10 bases not matched to a gene; V was cut back by 8 bases and J by 3 bases. Here the CDR3 DNA reads TGTGCCAGCTTCCCTAGAACAGGGGCCAATCAGCCCCAGCATTTT. This encodes CASFPRTGANQPQHF.

This chain links TRBV3-1 (or the pseudogene TRBV3-2) with TRBJ1-1, with TRBD1 as a possible D gene (5 bases). Trimming left V 4 bases short and J 4 bases short, with 10 bases between. CDR3 length: 13 amino acids. From germline, CDR1 is LGHDT and CDR2 YNNKEL (reference sequence). In DNA, the CDR3 is TGTGCCAGCAGCCTTGGGGGTGGCACTGAAGCTTTCTTT. It specifies CASSLGGGTEAFF.

A note on this clone: One end of the junction does not line up with germline, which may come from a read error. The V gene is TRBV2, the J gene TRBJ2-7, with 8 nucleotides matching TRBD1. The length of the CDR3 is 13 residues. Germline CDR1 reads SNHLY; CDR2 reads FYNNEI. The CDR3 sequence is CASLGQGSHEQYF. The CDR3 DNA reads as TGTGCCAGCCTCGGACAGGGCTCCCACGAGCAGTACTTC.

The J gene is TRBJ2-7, the V gene TRBV11-3, with unresolved D. Germline V gene sequence: CDR1 SGHNT, CDR2 YENEEA. The CDR3 extends over 12 amino acids. V gave up 4 bases and J gave up 6 bases, with 10 bases separating them. The CDR3 region has the DNA TGTGCCAGCAGCTCAACCAACGGCGAGCAGTACTTC. This gives the protein CASSSTNGEQYF.

In DNA form, the CDR3 reads TGCGCCAGCAGCTCCCGGGGGGAGGAGGGTACGCAGTATTTT. Protein: CASSSRGEEGTQYF. The genes are TRBV5-1 and TRBJ2-3; 7 bases are a match to TRBD2. V was pared by 3 bases and J by 8 bases, with 9 bases of the junction left unmatched. Germline V lookup: CDR1 SGHRS, CDR2 YFSETQ. The CDR3 is 14 amino acids. Full variable domain (rest looked up from reference TRBV5-1 and TRBJ2-3): KAGVTQTPRYLIKTRGQQVTLSCSPISGHRSVSWYQQTPGQGLQFLFEYFSETQRNKGNFPGRFSGRQFSNSRSEMNVSTLELGDSALYLCASSSRGEEGTQYFGPGTRLTVL.

The chain couples TRBV5-1 to TRBJ2-2; no definite D call. The CDR3 consists of 14 residues. Trimming removed 3 bases from V and 1 base from J, with 7 bases in between. The germline CDR1 and CDR2 sequences are SGHRS and YFSETQ. CDR3 protein: CASSYGRNTGELFF. CDR3 nucleotide sequence: TGCGCCAGCAGCTACGGACGGAACACCGGGGAGCTGTTTTTT.

This chain joins TRBV7-9 and TRBJ2-2, with 8 bases that match TRBD1. The CDR3 extends over 16 amino acids. Germline values: CDR1 SEHNR, CDR2 FQNEAQ (reference sequence). J lost 7 bases, V lost 2 bases, and 9 bases had no gene match. In nucleotides, the CDR3 is TGTGCCAGCAGCTTACTTACGACAGGGGCATTCGGGGAGCTGTTTTTT. Translation: CASSLLTTGAFGELFF.

The V call is TRBV9, the J call TRBJ2-7; weak D call: TRBD1 (6 bases). This CDR3 region has 14 residues. Trimming left V 1 base short and J 2 bases short, with 10 bases between. CDR1 is SGDLS and CDR2 is YYNGEE in the germline V gene. CDR3 in amino acids: CASSVTDSPYEQYF. In DNA form, the CDR3 reads TGTGCCAGCAGCGTAACGGACAGTCCCTACGAGCAGTACTTC.

In its sample, this clone was seen once. The rearrangement joins TRBV7-2 to TRBJ1-1; TRBD1 might be the D (5 bases). CDR1 SGHTA and CDR2 FQGNSA come from the germline V gene. The CDR3 contains 15 residues. The V gene lost 5 bases and the J gene lost 1 base, with 14 bases spanning the gap. The DNA for the CDR3 is TGTGCCAGCAGCATAAGACAGCTCACGAACACTGAAGCTTTCTTT. Its protein product is CASSIRQLTNTEAFF.

This clone was observed a handful of times. V usage is TRBV11-2 and J usage is TRBJ1-2, with TRBD1 identical over 10 bases. Unmatched junction bases numbered 3, after V lost 5 bases and J lost 6 bases. Germline-derived CDR1 and CDR2 are SGHAT and FQNNGV. The CDR3 is 13 amino acids. The CDR3 bases are TGTGCCAGCAGCCTCGGGACAGGGGATGGCTACACCTTC. Protein: CASSLGTGDGYTF.

The V call is TRBV11-2, the J call TRBJ2-7; the D gene is possibly TRBD2 (5 bases). CDR3 length equals 11 residues. Per the germline V gene, CDR1 is SGHAT and CDR2 is FQNNGV. V lost 5 bases and J 6 bases, leaving 8 bases between the germline ends. The CDR3 region is CASSVRGEQYF. CDR3 DNA: TGTGCCAGCAGCGTTCGGGGCGAGCAGTACTTC.

V is TRBV3-1 (or the pseudogene TRBV3-2) and J is TRBJ1-6, with a tentative D call TRBD1 (5 bases). The CDR3 spans 17 residues. Trimming removed 0 bases from V and 3 bases from J, with 12 bases in between. Germline V lookup: CDR1 LGHDT, CDR2 YNNKEL (reference sequence). The CDR3 is CASSQDASGHYNSPLHF. CDR3 DNA: TGTGCCAGCAGCCAAGACGCCTCAGGGCACTATAATTCACCCCTCCACTTT.

The rearrangement links TRBV12-3 or TRBV12-4 to TRBJ1-4, with TRBD1 as a possible D gene (5 bases). Deletions cut 5 bases from V and 16 bases from J, with 17 bases between. There are 12 residues in the CDR3. CDR3 nucleotide sequence: TGTGCCAGCAGTCCCGGACACCCAAACCCGTTTTTT. Protein product: CASSPGHPNPFF.

The genes are TRBV5-5 and TRBJ1-2, with D perhaps matching TRBD1 (6 bases). Trimming removed 0 bases from V and 6 bases from J, with 12 bases in between. The CDR3 extends over 14 amino acids. The germline V gene has CDR1 SGHKS and CDR2 YYEKEE (reference sequence). DNA of the CDR3: TGTGCCAGCAGCTTGGGGGACAATTCGGATGGCTACACCTTC. Protein sequence: CASSLGDNSDGYTF.

This rearrangement joins TRBV4-1 to TRBJ2-7; the match to TRBD2 covers 7 bases. The germline CDR1 and CDR2 sequences are MGHRA and YSYEKL. This CDR3 has 13 amino acids. V lost 0 bases, J lost 6 bases, and 2 bases stayed unmatched. In DNA form, the CDR3 reads TGCGCCAGCAGCCAAGATCCGGGAGGCGAGCAGTACTTC. The encoded protein is CASSQDPGGEQYF.

This chain links TRBV30 with TRBJ1-1; D might be TRBD1 (5 bases). Trimming stripped 3 bases from V and 2 bases from J, with 13 bases between. Germline assignment: CDR1 GTSNPN and CDR2 SVGIG (reference sequence). The length of the CDR3 is 14 residues. CDR3 in amino acids: CAWRGVRGNTEAFF. The CDR3 DNA follows: TGTGCCTGGAGGGGGGTAAGGGGCAACACTGAAGCTTTCTTT.

The V call is TRBV4-1, the J call TRBJ1-5, with 7 bases aligning to TRBD1. The trim removed 2 bases at V and 7 bases at J, leaving 17 bases unmatched. Germline V CDR1 and CDR2: MGHRA, YSYEKL. CDR3 length equals 18 residues. CDR3 sequence (DNA): TGCGCCAGCAGCCAATCACAGACAGGGAACAATCGGTGGCAGCCCCAGCATTTT. The encoded protein is CASSQSQTGNNRWQPQHF.

The chain carries TRBV2 and TRBJ2-3; 9 nucleotides match TRBD2. V was pared by 6 bases and J by 3 bases, with 4 bases of the junction left unmatched. CDR3 length equals 14 residues. Per the germline V gene, CDR1 is SNHLY and CDR2 is FYNNEI. The CDR3 sequence: CASRAGGGTDTQYF. In DNA form, the CDR3 reads TGTGCCAGCAGAGCGGGGGGAGGTACAGATACGCAGTATTTT.

The rearrangement joins TRBV5-1 to TRBJ2-7; 9 nucleotides agree with TRBD1. The CDR3 spans 15 residues. J was trimmed by 3 bases and V by 1 base; bases with no gene match: 5. Germline V CDR1 and CDR2: SGHRS, YFSETQ. The CDR3 DNA follows: TGCGCCAGCAGCTTGCCCCGGACAGGGGACTACGAGCAGTACTTC. Translated, it gives CASSLPRTGDYEQYF.